This TCR beta chain was sequenced in a study of CD8 T cells in Susac syndrome. Study findings and constraints: The study's TCR sequencing and HLA analysis covered a relatively small number of individuals, and the study acknowledged this.

The authors reverse transcribed roughly 0.5 to 1 ug RNA with random hexamers. Via MiXCR, TCRdb re-called the immunoSEQ multiplex PCR reads, giving one row per CDR3 protein. The repertoire holds roughly 100,000 distinct CDR3 sequences, approximately 93% seen once, with around 0.41% in the top ten. Notes on this clonotype: Antigen specificity is unknown.

Peripheral blood CD8+ and CD4+ T cells were profiled by TCR beta sequencing. Under recently defined diagnostic criteria, the patients with Susac syndrome qualified as having definite or probable disease. TEMRA cells were FACS-enriched, while CD8+ and CD4+ T cells were negatively isolated. The receptor was isolated from a human donor with Susac syndrome. Sequenced input: CD8+ T cells from PBMCs.

In DNA, the CDR3 is TGCGCCAGCAGCCGGGCGGGGGGGCAAGAGACCCAGTACTTC. This sequence encodes CASSRAGGQETQYF. The chain joins TRBV4-1 to TRBJ2-5; 9 nucleotides align to TRBD2. This CDR3 contains 14 residues. J was trimmed by 2 bases and V by 4 bases; bases with no gene match: 2. Germline V gene data show CDR1 as MGHRA and CDR2 as YSYEKL.